These 28 T cell receptor beta chains came from one sample sequenced in a study of shared clonotypes between healthy human individuals. Positively selected for CCR7, the CD45RO-negative cells used as naive CD8 cells excluded terminally differentiated effector memory CD45RA+ cells. Data came from immunoSEQ multiplex PCR; TCRdb stores just in-frame clones and leaves some out. Among more than 2 million clones listed, about 94% were seen once. The sequenced material came from naive CD8+ T cells sorted from blood. Receptors originate from a man aged 18 to 30 in good health.

The chain employs TRBV7-8 and TRBJ2-5, with TRBD2 matching 7 bases. V lost 5 bases to trimming and J lost 5 bases; unmatched junction nucleotides: 5. The CDR3 has 13 amino acids. CDR1 is SGHVS, CDR2 FQNEAQ, per germline. CDR3 in amino acids: CASSGGVPETQYF. The DNA for the CDR3 is TGTGCCAGCAGCGGGGGGGTACCGGAGACCCAGTACTTC.

The chain carries TRBV10-1 and TRBJ2-2, with D possibly TRBD2 on 5 matching bases. V shed 6 bases and J shed 5 bases, with 10 bases lying between them. CDR1 is WNHNN and CDR2 is SYGVQD in the germline V gene (reference sequence). CDR3 length: 13 amino acids. The CDR3 region has the DNA TGCGCCAGCAGCGAGGGCCTTACCGGGGAGCTGTTTTTT. Protein product: CASSEGLTGELFF.

The chain uses TRBV4-1 and TRBJ2-1; TRBD2 matches 10 bases. CDR3 length: 17 residues. CDR1 and CDR2 (germline): MGHRA, YSYEKL. The junction had 6 bases not matched to a gene; V was cut back by 0 bases and J by 4 bases. CDR3 sequence reads: CASSQDSSGGLYNEQFF. DNA for the CDR3: TGCGCCAGCAGCCAAGACTCTAGCGGGGGTCTGTACAATGAGCAGTTCTTC.

The chain joins TRBV6-8 to TRBJ1-2; no definite D call. CDR1 is MNHGY and CDR2 is SAAAGT in the germline V gene. CDR3 length: 11 amino acids. Trimming took off 6 bases at V and 8 bases at J, with 10 bases between the two ends. The CDR3 loop is CASRLVGGYTF. The CDR3 bases are TGTGCCAGCAGGTTGGTGGGCGGCTACACCTTC.

The rearrangement joins TRBV13 to TRBJ2-7; D is uncertain. The CDR3 spans 13 residues. Trimming took off 5 bases at V and 6 bases at J, with 14 bases between the two ends. Germline CDR1 is PRHDT and CDR2 is FYEKMQ (reference sequence). CDR3 region: CASSAVGYLEQYF. In DNA form, the CDR3 reads TGTGCCAGCAGCGCAGTGGGGTATCTCGAGCAGTACTTC.

The genes are TRBV19 and TRBJ2-2; D not resolved. This CDR3 comprises 13 residues. The germline V gene encodes CDR1 LNHDA and CDR2 SQIVND (reference sequence). V was cut by 7 bases and J by 4 bases, with 10 bases left in between. The CDR3 reads CASTRPGTGELFF. The CDR3 DNA reads as TGTGCCAGTACTAGACCTGGCACCGGGGAGCTGTTTTTT.

This clone was detected once. J is TRBJ2-3 and V is TRBV28; D gene uncertain. Trimming removed 3 bases at V and 0 bases at J, with 13 bases between. The CDR3 spans 16 residues. In germline, CDR1 is MDHEN, CDR2 SYDVKM. CDR3 sequence (DNA): TGTGCCAGCAGTTTCCCCACGGGCAGCAGCACAGATACGCAGTATTTT. This translates into CASSFPTGSSTDTQYF.

The count of this clone is one. The chain's CDR3 is CATLGTSDLGNEQFF. As DNA, the CDR3 is TGTGCCACACTTGGGACTAGCGATTTAGGGAATGAGCAGTTCTTC. The chain has TRBV28 and TRBJ2-1, with 10 bases fitting TRBD2. The ends lost 10 bases at V and 7 bases at J; junction bases unmatched: 13. The CDR3 covers 15 residues. Germline V gene data show CDR1 as MDHEN and CDR2 as SYDVKM.

A remark on this clone: At one end the junction does not follow the germline gene, possibly because of a read error. The V and J genes are TRBV29-1 and TRBJ2-1; tentatively, D is TRBD1 or TRBD2 (5 bases each). Germline assignment: CDR1 SQVTM and CDR2 ANQGSEA. This CDR3 has 13 residues. DNA for the CDR3: TGCAGCGCTGAAAACCGGGACGGCAATGAGCAGTTCTTC. Amino acids: CSAENRDGNEQFF.

The rearrangement uses TRBV6-5 and TRBJ2-1; 8 bases agree with TRBD1. With 0 bases clipped from V and 6 bases from J, the junction kept 7 bases outside the gene matches. The germline gives CDR1 MNHEY, CDR2 SVGAGI. The CDR3 extends over 16 amino acids. CDR3 sequence: CASSYSTGEVANEQFF. The CDR3 DNA reads as TGTGCCAGCAGTTACTCGACAGGGGAAGTGGCCAATGAGCAGTTCTTC.

This clone was detected once. At the DNA level, this CDR3 is encoded by other sequences in the same sample as well. The chain has TRBV27 and TRBJ1-2, with 7 nucleotides matching TRBD1. The CDR3 has 13 residues. J gave up 5 bases and V 3 bases, and 3 bases lay outside the gene matches. CDR1 is MNHEY, CDR2 SMNVEV, per germline (reference sequence). The CDR3 protein is CASSFLQGYGYTF. The CDR3 DNA reads TGTGCCAGCAGTTTCCTACAGGGGTATGGCTACACCTTC.

This chain links TRBV4-1 with TRBJ1-3; 9 nucleotides match TRBD1. CDR1 and CDR2 (germline): MGHRA, YSYEKL. CDR3 length: 17 residues. Losses at the gene ends were 3 bases for V and 0 bases for J; bases not matched to a gene: 6. In DNA form, the CDR3 reads TGCGCCAGCAGCCAGGGACAGGGCCTACTCTCTGGAAACACCATATATTTT. Protein sequence: CASSQGQGLLSGNTIYF.

The table lists this clone with a count of one. V is TRBV27 and J is TRBJ2-1; D gene unclear. CDR3 length equals 14 residues. V was clipped by 2 bases and J by 3 bases, with 8 bases between them. In germline, CDR1 is MNHEY, CDR2 SMNVEV (reference sequence). The chain's CDR3 is CASSLGQNYNEQFF. The CDR3 nucleotides read TGTGCCAGCAGTTTAGGGCAGAACTACAATGAGCAGTTCTTC.

This chain connects TRBV13 to TRBJ2-1; no clear D gene. Trimming removed 0 bases at V and 8 bases at J, with 11 bases between. CDR1 PRHDT and CDR2 FYEKMQ come from the germline V gene (reference sequence). The length of the CDR3 is 14 residues. The CDR3 nucleotides are TGTGCCAGCAGCTTAGGGGGCCGGGTTTATGAGCAGTTCTTC. It yields the protein CASSLGGRVYEQFF.

Of note for this clone: Other DNA sequences in the sample encode the same CDR3. The chain links TRBV9 to TRBJ2-7; no reliable D call. This CDR3 contains 12 residues. Germline loops: CDR1 SGDLS, CDR2 YYNGEE. The V gene lost 3 bases and the J gene lost 4 bases, with 8 bases spanning the gap. CDR3 in DNA: TGTGCCAGCAGCGAAGACGGTTACGAGCAGTACTTC. Translation gives CASSEDGYEQYF.

This chain connects TRBV6-6 to TRBJ2-1; 9 bases line up with TRBD2. Germline V lookup: CDR1 MNHNY, CDR2 SVGAGI (reference sequence). Trimming took 8 bases from V and 8 from J; bases not matched to a gene: 7. CDR3 length: 13 amino acids. The CDR3 DNA reads TGTGCCAGCGGGATAGCGGGGGTGGATGAGCAGTTCTTC. Translated: CASGIAGVDEQFF.

This clone was seen more than once but under ten times. The J gene is TRBJ1-2, the V gene TRBV27; possibly TRBD1 for D (5 bases). The CDR3 extends over 13 amino acids. Germline assignment: CDR1 MNHEY and CDR2 SMNVEV (reference sequence). V gave up 5 bases and J gave up 1 base, with 8 bases separating them. The DNA of the CDR3 is TGTGCCAGCAGTCCGACAGTTAACTATGGCTACACCTTC. It specifies CASSPTVNYGYTF.

V and J are TRBV19 and TRBJ1-1; D possibly corresponds to TRBD1 (5 bases). Germline values: CDR1 LNHDA, CDR2 SQIVND (reference sequence). This CDR3 has 15 residues. V was clipped by 3 bases and J by 7 bases, with 18 bases between them. The chain's CDR3 is CASSIFGGWDGEAFF. CDR3 nucleotide sequence: TGTGCCAGTAGTATTTTCGGGGGATGGGATGGTGAAGCTTTCTTT.

The chain recombines TRBV6-5 with TRBJ1-2; 8 nucleotides match TRBD1. This CDR3 contains 14 residues. Germline V lookup: CDR1 MNHEY, CDR2 SVGAGI. After removal of 2 bases from V and 6 bases from J, the junction contained 5 bases not matched to a gene. The CDR3 loop is CASSYGRGQDGYTF. The CDR3 coding sequence is TGTGCCAGCAGTTACGGCAGGGGGCAAGATGGCTACACCTTC.

This clone was counted a single time. The chain combines TRBV7-9 with TRBJ1-5; maybe TRBD1 (6 bases). Germline lookup yields CDR1 SEHNR and CDR2 FQNEAQ (reference sequence). There are 16 residues in the CDR3. V shed 5 bases and J shed 7 bases, with 21 bases lying between them. CDR3 coding DNA: TGTGCCAGCAGCCTAACAGGGCAAGGCAGCCCCCAGCCCCAGCATTTT. This translates into CASSLTGQGSPQPQHF.

This chain joins TRBV2 and TRBJ1-2, with 7 bases lining up with TRBD1. V shed 10 bases and J 3 bases; nucleotides not matched to a gene: 14. CDR1 and CDR2 (germline): SNHLY, FYNNEI. CDR3 length: 15 amino acids. CDR3 sequence reads: CATTEDREGDYGYTF. CDR3 sequence (DNA): TGTGCCACAACCGAAGACAGGGAAGGAGACTATGGCTACACCTTC.

J is TRBJ2-4 and V is TRBV28; no firm D call. The germline V gene has CDR1 MDHEN and CDR2 SYDVKM. V dropped 6 bases and J dropped 0 bases, with 12 bases sitting between them. This CDR3 contains 15 residues. The CDR3 sequence: CASSVGRLAKNIQYF. DNA for the CDR3: TGTGCCAGCAGCGTAGGACGATTAGCCAAAAACATTCAGTACTTC.

The chain employs TRBV2 and TRBJ2-1; 8 bases align to TRBD2. Germline CDR1 reads SNHLY; CDR2 reads FYNNEI. There are 16 residues in the CDR3. After removal of 7 bases from V and 4 bases from J, the junction contained 12 bases not matched to a gene. The CDR3 nucleotides are TGTGCCAGCAAGGGAAGATGGGGACTAGGGTACAATGAGCAGTTCTTC. This sequence encodes CASKGRWGLGYNEQFF.

The chain couples TRBV18 to TRBJ1-6; the D gene is possibly TRBD1 (5 bases). The V gene lost 3 bases and the J gene lost 6 bases, with 6 bases spanning the gap. Germline V gene lookup returns CDR1 KGHSH and CDR2 LQKENI. The CDR3 is 13 amino acids. CDR3 nucleotide sequence: TGTGCCAGCTCACCCGACAGTAATTCACCCCTCCACTTT. Protein product: CASSPDSNSPLHF.

The V call is TRBV5-1, the J call TRBJ2-5; no firm D call. Trimming shortened V by 0 bases and J by 5 bases, and 8 bases separated the two germline ends. The germline CDR1 and CDR2 sequences are SGHRS and YFSETQ. CDR3 length equals 13 residues. The CDR3, as DNA: TGCGCCAGCAGCTTGGAACAACCTGAGACCCAGTACTTC. It is translated as CASSLEQPETQYF.

The chain uses TRBV4-3 and TRBJ2-1; a possible D gene is TRBD2 (5 bases). The V end lost 3 bases, the J end lost 6 bases, and 12 bases lay between the germline ends. Germline V CDR1 and CDR2: LGHNA, YSLEER. The CDR3 length is 14 residues. CDR3 coding DNA: TGCGCCAGCAGCCACGGGATTTCTCTCAATGAGCAGTTCTTC. Residues: CASSHGISLNEQFF.

This clone was observed once. The V and J genes are TRBV6-5 and TRBJ1-1; possible D gene TRBD1, 5 bases. CDR1 is MNHEY and CDR2 is SVGAGI in the germline V gene. Trimming took 3 bases from V and 10 from J, leaving 15 bases between them. This CDR3 is 13 amino acids long. CDR3 protein: CASSYGAGYLAFF. The CDR3 DNA reads as TGTGCCAGCAGTTATGGGGCGGGATATCTAGCTTTCTTT.

The V and J genes are TRBV7-9 and TRBJ2-7, with TRBD2 matching 11 bases. The CDR3 is made up of 14 amino acids. Unmatched junction bases numbered 5, after V lost 5 bases and J lost 5 bases. CDR1 and CDR2 (germline): SEHNR, FQNEAQ (reference sequence). The CDR3 here is CASSERLAGNEQYF. The CDR3 nucleotides read TGTGCCAGCAGCGAACGACTAGCGGGAAACGAGCAGTACTTC.